This T cell receptor beta chain was sequenced during a study of T cell repertoires in cytomegalovirus infection. Turning to the study itself: Public signatures in TCR beta pointed to CMV infection and matching HLA type.

Regarding this clonotype: Its antigen is not identified.

Whole-study findings and limits: The ex vivo response was dominated by HLA-C-restricted CMV-specific TCR beta clonotypes. The cumulative frequency of public TCR beta families identified carriers of CMV plus the relevant HLA.

Via MiXCR, TCRdb re-called the reads, giving one row per CDR3 protein. The data hold 450,000 to 650,000 distinct CDR3 sequences, with around 27% observed a single time. The ends were cut back, 5 bases at V and 5 bases at J, with 14 bases in the middle. CDR1 and CDR2 (germline): KGHDR, SFDVKD. The CDR3 has 14 amino acids. The specimen was PBMCs. This sequence was found in a human donor in good health (CMV status not recorded). Some clones in this sample may be carry-over from other donors' samples. The chain combines TRBV24-1 with TRBJ2-5; D uncertain. CDR3 residues: CATSGPSLGETQYF. CDR3 coding DNA: TGTGCCACCAGTGGCCCCAGCCTGGGGGAGACCCAGTACTTC.